The 19 T cell receptor beta chains listed next were all sequenced from one sample in a study of glioma-infiltrating T cells after dendritic cell vaccination. The data were produced by immunoSEQ multiplex PCR, yet TCRdb's version contains in-frame clones alone and is incomplete. The data hold approximately 50,000 clones, with about 85% observed a single time. Documented time point: after dendritic cell vaccination, including at tumor progression/relapse. The specimen was blood, collected after dendritic cell vaccination. The receptors originated from a human donor with glioblastoma.

The genes are TRBV2 and TRBJ1-4, with a weak D call TRBD1 (5 bases). The CDR3 has 13 amino acids. Trimming pared 7 bases from V and 8 bases from J, leaving 14 bases between. Looked up from germline, CDR1 is SNHLY and CDR2 is FYNNEI. The CDR3, as DNA: TGTGCCAGCACTACAGGTCTTTACGAAAAACTGTTTTTT. It translates to CASTTGLYEKLFF.

The CDR3 protein is CASSLSTGSEQYF. As DNA, the CDR3 is TGTGCCAGCAGTTTATCCACAGGGAGCGAGCAGTACTTC. V and J are TRBV27 and TRBJ2-7, with D maybe TRBD1 (6 bases). Germline values: CDR1 MNHEY, CDR2 SMNVEV (reference sequence). The CDR3 covers 13 residues. V dropped 0 bases and J dropped 6 bases, with 9 bases sitting between them.

This clone was observed once. The chain recombines TRBV12-5 with TRBJ2-7, with TRBD1 matching over 9 bases. The ends lost 0 bases at V and 6 bases at J; junction bases unmatched: 15. Germline values: CDR1 LGHNT, CDR2 FRNRAP. The CDR3 has 18 amino acids. CDR3 sequence reads: CASGLVLVEDRGRREQYF. The CDR3 DNA sequence: TGTGCTAGTGGTTTGGTACTCGTAGAGGACAGGGGTCGTCGCGAGCAGTACTTC.

The chain couples TRBV5-1 to TRBJ1-6, with 7 bases aligning to TRBD1. Per the germline V gene, CDR1 is SGHRS and CDR2 is YFSETQ. Trimming cost V 4 bases and J 9 bases; bases outside gene matches: 16. The CDR3 covers 17 residues. The CDR3 DNA reads as TGCGCCAGCAGCAACCGGAGGGACAGTCAGGGGAGTTCACCCCTCCACTTT. It encodes CASSNRRDSQGSSPLHF.

This clone was seen just once. The V and J genes are TRBV14 and TRBJ2-7; D remains unclear. V shed 1 base and J shed 2 bases, with 12 bases lying between them. There are 15 residues in the CDR3. Germline V gene sequence: CDR1 SGHDN, CDR2 FVKESK. CDR3 amino acids: CASSQGRPNPYEQYF. The CDR3 DNA follows: TGTGCCAGCAGCCAAGGGCGGCCAAATCCCTACGAGCAGTACTTC. The full variable domain, completed using reference TRBV14 and TRBJ2-7, is EAGVTQFPSHSVIEKGQTVTLRCDPISGHDNLYWYRRVMGKEIKFLLHFVKESKQDESGMPNNRFLAERTGGTYSTLKVQPAELEDSGVYFCASSQGRPNPYEQYFGPGTRLTVT.

The genes are TRBV4-2 and TRBJ1-5, with D possibly matching TRBD1 (6 bases). V was trimmed by 4 bases and J by 3 bases, leaving 16 bases between them. The CDR3 is 16 residues long. CDR1 and CDR2 (germline): LGHNA, YNFKEQ. CDR3 sequence (DNA): TGTGCCAGCAGCCCCGCCGGATCAGGGGACAATCAGCCCCAGCATTTT. This translates into CASSPAGSGDNQPQHF.

The chain combines TRBV7-9 with TRBJ2-5; D uncertain. The J call may be mistaken, given a closer DNA end match to TRBJ2-7. This CDR3 is 14 amino acids long. In germline, CDR1 is SEHNR, CDR2 FQNEAQ (reference sequence). CDR3 DNA: TGTGCCAGCAGCTTAGGCCGGAAGGACTACGAGCAGTACTTC. This sequence encodes CASSLGRKDYEQYF.

This CDR3 is CASSPGGMNTEAFF. The CDR3 DNA sequence: TGTGCCAGCAGCCCGGGAGGGATGAACACTGAAGCTTTCTTT. The chain couples TRBV2 to TRBJ1-1; no reliable D call. The CDR3 runs to 14 residues. Trimming left V 6 bases short and J 0 bases short, with 11 bases between. Germline V gene lookup returns CDR1 SNHLY and CDR2 FYNNEI.

This chain joins TRBV27 and TRBJ2-7, with a possible D match to TRBD1 (6 bases). Germline V gene lookup returns CDR1 MNHEY and CDR2 SMNVEV (reference sequence). The CDR3 contains 13 residues. V lost 3 bases and J 6 bases, leaving 12 bases between the germline ends. The CDR3: CASSLDRSGEQYF. DNA of the CDR3: TGTGCCAGCAGTTTGGACAGATCAGGCGAGCAGTACTTC.

The count of this clone is one. The gene calls are TRBV7-9 and TRBJ1-4; TRBD1 might be the D (5 bases). The CDR3 has 13 amino acids. Per the germline V gene, CDR1 is SEHNR and CDR2 is FQNEAQ (reference sequence). Trimming took 8 bases from V and 7 from J, leaving 14 bases between them. For the CDR3, the DNA is TGTGCCAGCGGACACGCGCAGGTTGAAAAACTGTTTTTT. Protein product: CASGHAQVEKLFF.

The chain joins TRBV6-5 to TRBJ1-2; no clear D. Germline loops: CDR1 MNHEY, CDR2 SVGAGI. This CDR3 spans 11 amino acids. Trimming removed 5 bases at V and 4 bases at J, with 5 bases between. The CDR3 DNA is TGTGCCAGCAGTGACACCTATGGCTACACCTTC. Protein product: CASSDTYGYTF.

CDR3 protein: CASGLSRTGQGLGTDTQYF. Here the CDR3 DNA reads TGTGCTAGTGGTTTGTCCCGAACGGGACAGGGGTTAGGGACAGATACGCAGTATTTT. The chain uses TRBV12-5 and TRBJ2-3; 10 bases map to TRBD1. Germline assignment: CDR1 LGHNT and CDR2 FRNRAP. CDR3 length: 19 amino acids. Unmatched junction bases numbered 14, after V lost 2 bases and J lost 3 bases.

The chain is built from TRBV5-1 and TRBJ2-4, with 10 bases identical to TRBD2. Losses at the gene ends were 5 bases for V and 6 bases for J; bases not matched to a gene: 8. This CDR3 comprises 15 residues. In germline, CDR1 is SGHRS, CDR2 YFSETQ. CDR3 DNA: TGCGCCAGCAGTTCGGTAGCGGGGGGCGGAAACATTCAGTACTTC. Its protein product is CASSSVAGGGNIQYF.

The V call is TRBV18, the J call TRBJ1-1; a weak D match, TRBD1 (5 bases). Per the germline V gene, CDR1 is KGHSH and CDR2 is LQKENI. V shed 2 bases and J shed 0 bases, with 16 bases lying between them. The CDR3 length is 17 residues. As DNA, the CDR3 is TGTGCCAGCTCACCAACTTCTGGGGCCAGCATGAACACTGAAGCTTTCTTT. It encodes CASSPTSGASMNTEAFF.

The chain uses TRBV7-9 and TRBJ2-7; D is uncertain. V gave up 1 base and J gave up 6 bases, with 13 bases separating them. CDR1 and CDR2 (germline): SEHNR, FQNEAQ (reference sequence). The CDR3 totals 14 residues. CDR3 region: CASSLDFARAEQYF. The CDR3 nucleotides are TGTGCCAGCAGCTTAGACTTTGCCCGAGCCGAGCAGTACTTC.

The chain combines TRBV27 with TRBJ1-4, with TRBD1 matching over 9 bases. The CDR3 is 14 amino acids. CDR1 and CDR2 from the germline V gene are MNHEY and SMNVEV (reference sequence). The trim removed 8 bases at V and 8 bases at J, leaving 9 bases unmatched. The CDR3 protein is CASRGTGLIEKLFF. The CDR3 DNA sequence: TGTGCCAGCCGGGGGACAGGGTTAATAGAAAAACTGTTTTTT.

The chain is built from TRBV6-1 and TRBJ2-7; 8 positions agree with TRBD1. Per the germline V gene, CDR1 is MNHNS and CDR2 is SASEGT. V lost 8 bases to trimming and J lost 7 bases; unmatched junction nucleotides: 7. CDR3 length equals 12 residues. CDR3 sequence reads: CASRTGRGEQYF. The CDR3 bases are TGTGCCAGCCGGACAGGGCGGGGAGAGCAGTACTTC.

This chain connects TRBV5-1 to TRBJ2-5; D is perhaps TRBD2 (6 bases). The CDR3 totals 19 residues. Germline-derived CDR1 and CDR2 are SGHRS and YFSETQ. Deletions cut 2 bases from V and 5 bases from J, with 28 bases between. The CDR3 sequence: CASSFRRGPGQPAGETQYF. CDR3 sequence (DNA): TGCGCCAGCAGCTTTCGCAGAGGCCCAGGGCAACCGGCGGGGGAGACCCAGTACTTC.

This clone has only a few counts. The chain has TRBV4-3 and TRBJ2-2; 8 nucleotides match TRBD1. CDR1 LGHNA and CDR2 YSLEER come from the germline V gene. V shed 3 bases, J shed 5 bases, and the junction held 5 bases outside the gene matches. The CDR3 totals 15 residues. This chain's CDR3 is CASSQDRVGTGELFF. The CDR3 coding sequence is TGCGCCAGCAGCCAGGACAGGGTGGGTACCGGGGAGCTGTTTTTT.